This T cell receptor beta chain comes out of a study of T cell responses to AZD1222 COVID-19 vaccine. Study-wide context: Analyses pooled second doses at about 4 or about 12 weeks.

Method: immunoSEQ multiplex PCR; TCRdb's copy keeps in-frame clones and lacks some. The sample records 84,000 or so clones, roughly nine tenths being singletons. Overall study results and limits: Regions 160-218 and 743-854 held dominance among vaccine-associated CD4 TCRs, which spanned spike. Baseline seropositivity characterized only six AZD1222 recipients. Donor demographics were predominantly white British with a female majority; clonal diversity may be underestimated.

V was clipped by 6 bases and J by 1 base; unmatched bases: 8. Germline CDR1 is MNHEY and CDR2 is SVGAGI. CDR3 size: 15 residues. Comments on this clone: Its target is not known.

Sequences were derived from peripheral blood, sampled on day 0 of AZD1222 vaccination. The gene calls are TRBV6-5 and TRBJ1-1, with 7 bases lining up with TRBD1. This TCR was recovered from an adult in good health. Here the CDR3 reads CASRARDSGNTEAFF. The CDR3 coding sequence is TGTGCCAGCAGAGCCCGGGACAGCGGGAACACTGAAGCTTTCTTT.